The clone carrying this TCR beta chain was observed a single time. What it binds is unknown. This sample is drawn from a study of blood T cells in healthy people across ages. Findings and limits, study-wide: The unknown donor CMV status may have confounded expanded clonotype changes.

Per individual sample, total RNA of at least 6 micrograms was extracted. A second PCR of roughly 7 to 11 cycles used a sample-barcoded 5' primer and a J-beta primer mix. Sequencing of every sample gave 2.5 million or more CDR3-containing paired-end reads. TCRdb processed the 5' RACE reads anew with MiXCR; each CDR3 protein has one entry. The table has approximately 680,000 distinct CDR3 sequences, 32% seen once; the top ten hold just over 15%. Germline loops: CDR1 LGHNA, CDR2 YNFKEQ. The CDR3 length is 13 residues. V shed 4 bases and J shed 6 bases, with 11 bases lying between them. The V gene is TRBV4-2, the J gene TRBJ2-3; D is undetermined. Material for sequencing was blood. The TCR originated in a woman older than 75 in good health. The CDR3 DNA is TGTGCCAGCAGCCTTAAGACCCGGGATACGCAGTATTTT. It codes for CASSLKTRDTQYF.